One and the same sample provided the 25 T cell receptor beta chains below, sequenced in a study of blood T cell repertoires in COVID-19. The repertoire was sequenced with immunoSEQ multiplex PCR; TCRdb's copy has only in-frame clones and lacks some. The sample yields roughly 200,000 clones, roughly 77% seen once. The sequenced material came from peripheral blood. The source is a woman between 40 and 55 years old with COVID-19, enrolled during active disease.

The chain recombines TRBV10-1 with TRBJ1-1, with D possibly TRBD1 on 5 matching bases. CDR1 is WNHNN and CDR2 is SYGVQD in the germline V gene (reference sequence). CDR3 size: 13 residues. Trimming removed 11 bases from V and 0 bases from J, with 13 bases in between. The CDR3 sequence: CASRVGMNTEAFF. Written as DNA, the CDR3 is TGCGCCTCCAGGGTTGGAATGAACACTGAAGCTTTCTTT.

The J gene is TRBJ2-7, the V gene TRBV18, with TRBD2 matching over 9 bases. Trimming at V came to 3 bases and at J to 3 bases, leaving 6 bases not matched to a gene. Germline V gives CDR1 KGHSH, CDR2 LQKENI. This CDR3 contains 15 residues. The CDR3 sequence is CASSPQAGGLYEQYF. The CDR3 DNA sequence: TGTGCCAGCTCACCGCAAGCGGGAGGACTCTACGAGCAGTACTTC.

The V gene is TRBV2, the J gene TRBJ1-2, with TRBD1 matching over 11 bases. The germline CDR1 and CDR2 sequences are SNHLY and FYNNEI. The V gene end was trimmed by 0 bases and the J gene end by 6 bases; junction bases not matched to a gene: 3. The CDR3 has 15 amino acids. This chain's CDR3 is CASSEAGQGVDGYTF. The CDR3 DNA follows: TGTGCCAGCAGTGAAGCGGGACAGGGGGTGGATGGCTACACCTTC.

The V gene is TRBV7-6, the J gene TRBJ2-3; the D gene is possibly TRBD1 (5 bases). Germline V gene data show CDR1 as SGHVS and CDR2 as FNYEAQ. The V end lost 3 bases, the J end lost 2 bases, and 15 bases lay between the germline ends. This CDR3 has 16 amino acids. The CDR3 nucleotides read TGTGCCAGCAGCTTGGCTCAAGACAGCTACACAGATACGCAGTATTTT. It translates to CASSLAQDSYTDTQYF. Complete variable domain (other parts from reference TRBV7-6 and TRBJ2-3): GAGVSQSPRYKVTKRGQDVALRCDPISGHVSLYWYRQALGQGPEFLTYFNYEAQQDKSGLPNDRFSAERPEGSISTLTIQRTEQRDSAMYRCASSLAQDSYTDTQYFGPGTRLTVL.

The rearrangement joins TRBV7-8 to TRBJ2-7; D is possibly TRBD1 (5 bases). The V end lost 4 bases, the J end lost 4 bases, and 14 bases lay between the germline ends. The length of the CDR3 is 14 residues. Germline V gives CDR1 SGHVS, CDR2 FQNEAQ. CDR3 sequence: CASSWGDSSYEQYF. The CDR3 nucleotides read TGTGCCAGCAGCTGGGGTGACAGTTCTTACGAGCAGTACTTC.

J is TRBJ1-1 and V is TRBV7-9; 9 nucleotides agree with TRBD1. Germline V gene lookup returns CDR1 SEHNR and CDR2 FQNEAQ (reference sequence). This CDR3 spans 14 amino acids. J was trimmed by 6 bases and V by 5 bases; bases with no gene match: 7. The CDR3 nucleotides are TGTGCCAGCAGCCCACAGGGGGCGATCTCTGAAGCTTTCTTT. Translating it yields CASSPQGAISEAFF.

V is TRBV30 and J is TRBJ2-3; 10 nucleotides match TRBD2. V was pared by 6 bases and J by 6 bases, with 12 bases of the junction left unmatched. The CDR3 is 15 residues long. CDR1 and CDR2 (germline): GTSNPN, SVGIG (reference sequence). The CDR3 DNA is TGTGCCTGTACAAGCGGGGGGGTAGTTGTGGATACGCAGTATTTT. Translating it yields CACTSGGVVVDTQYF. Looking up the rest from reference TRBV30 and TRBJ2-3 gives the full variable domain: SQTIHQWPATLVQPVGSPLSLECTVEGTSNPNLYWYRQAAGRGLQLLFYSVGIGQISSEVPQNLSASRPQDRQFILSSKKLLLSDSGFYLCACTSGGVVVDTQYFGPGTRLTVL.

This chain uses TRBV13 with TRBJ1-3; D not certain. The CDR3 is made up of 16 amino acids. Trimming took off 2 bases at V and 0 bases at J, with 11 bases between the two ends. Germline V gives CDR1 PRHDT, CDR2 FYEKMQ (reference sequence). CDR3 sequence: CASSLRPTSSGNTIYF. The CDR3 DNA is TGTGCCAGCAGCTTACGGCCGACAAGCTCTGGAAACACCATATATTTT.

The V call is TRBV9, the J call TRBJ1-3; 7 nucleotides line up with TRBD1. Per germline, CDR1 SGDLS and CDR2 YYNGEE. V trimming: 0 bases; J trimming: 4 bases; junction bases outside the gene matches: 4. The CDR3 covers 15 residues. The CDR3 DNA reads TGTGCCAGCAGCGTAGGACAGGGCGGAGGAAACACCATATATTTT. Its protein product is CASSVGQGGGNTIYF.

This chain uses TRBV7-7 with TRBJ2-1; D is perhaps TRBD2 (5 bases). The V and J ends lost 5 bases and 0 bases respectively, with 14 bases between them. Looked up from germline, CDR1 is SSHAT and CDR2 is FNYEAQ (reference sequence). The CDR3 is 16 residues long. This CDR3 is CASSPGLVSSYNEQFF. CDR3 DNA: TGTGCCAGCAGCCCCGGACTCGTAAGCTCCTACAATGAGCAGTTCTTC.

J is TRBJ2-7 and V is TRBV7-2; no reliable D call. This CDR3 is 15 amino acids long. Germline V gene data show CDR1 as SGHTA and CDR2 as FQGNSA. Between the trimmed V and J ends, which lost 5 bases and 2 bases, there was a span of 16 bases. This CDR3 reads CASSRSTGFAYEQYF. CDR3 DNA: TGTGCCAGCAGCAGGAGTACGGGTTTCGCCTACGAGCAGTACTTC.

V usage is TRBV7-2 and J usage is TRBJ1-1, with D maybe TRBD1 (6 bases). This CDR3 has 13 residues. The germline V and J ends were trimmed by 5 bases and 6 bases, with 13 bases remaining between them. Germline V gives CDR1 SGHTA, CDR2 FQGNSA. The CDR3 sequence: CASSQQGDAEAFF. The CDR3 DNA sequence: TGTGCCAGCAGCCAACAGGGAGATGCTGAAGCTTTCTTT.

The CDR3: CASSQYSGSYEQYF. The DNA for the CDR3 is TGTGCCAGCAGCCAATACAGTGGCTCCTACGAGCAGTACTTC. The V call is TRBV3-1 (or the pseudogene TRBV3-2), the J call TRBJ2-7; D uncertain. CDR1 is LGHDT, CDR2 YNNKEL, per germline (reference sequence). This CDR3 is built from 14 residues. With 2 bases removed from V and 0 bases from J, the gap between germline ends came to 8 bases.

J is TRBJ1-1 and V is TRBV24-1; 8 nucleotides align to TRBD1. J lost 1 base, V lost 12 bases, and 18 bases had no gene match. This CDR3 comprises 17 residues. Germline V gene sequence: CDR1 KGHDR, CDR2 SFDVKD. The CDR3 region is CAAGVPVQGARNTEAFF. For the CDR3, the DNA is TGTGCCGCTGGAGTGCCCGTTCAGGGGGCAAGGAACACTGAAGCTTTCTTT.

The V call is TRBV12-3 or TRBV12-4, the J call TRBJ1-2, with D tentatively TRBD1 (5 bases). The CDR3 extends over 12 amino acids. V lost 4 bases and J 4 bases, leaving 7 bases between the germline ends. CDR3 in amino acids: CASSSTVYGYTF. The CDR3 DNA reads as TGTGCCAGCAGTTCGACAGTCTATGGCTACACCTTC.

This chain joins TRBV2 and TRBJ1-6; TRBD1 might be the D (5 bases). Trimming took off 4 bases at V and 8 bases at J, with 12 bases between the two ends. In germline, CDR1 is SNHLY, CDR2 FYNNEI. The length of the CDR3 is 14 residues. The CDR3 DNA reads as TGTGCCAGCAGTGGAAGGGGCAGGGATTCACCCCTCCACTTT. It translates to CASSGRGRDSPLHF.

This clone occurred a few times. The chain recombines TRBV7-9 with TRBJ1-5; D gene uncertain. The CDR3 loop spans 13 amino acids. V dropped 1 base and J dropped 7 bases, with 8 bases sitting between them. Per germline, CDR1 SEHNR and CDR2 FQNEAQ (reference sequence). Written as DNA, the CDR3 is TGTGCCAGCAGCTTAGATGGCTTACAGCCCCAGCATTTT. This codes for CASSLDGLQPQHF.

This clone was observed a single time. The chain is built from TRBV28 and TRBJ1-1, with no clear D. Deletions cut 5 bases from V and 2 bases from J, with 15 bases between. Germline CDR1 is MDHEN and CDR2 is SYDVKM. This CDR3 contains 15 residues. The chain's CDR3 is CASSPTLTFNTEAFF. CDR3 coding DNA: TGTGCCAGCAGTCCTACTCTGACATTTAACACTGAAGCTTTCTTT.

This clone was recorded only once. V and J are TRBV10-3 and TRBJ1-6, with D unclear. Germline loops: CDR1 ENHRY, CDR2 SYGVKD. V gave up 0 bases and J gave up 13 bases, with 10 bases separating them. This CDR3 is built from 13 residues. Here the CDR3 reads CAISESAAMPLHF. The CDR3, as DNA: TGTGCCATCAGTGAGTCTGCGGCGATGCCCCTCCACTTT.

CDR3 in DNA: TGTGCCAGCAGTGACAGGGGCAATGAAAAACTGTTTTTT. It encodes CASSDRGNEKLFF. V and J are TRBV12-3 or TRBV12-4 and TRBJ1-4, with TRBD1 matching 8 bases. V dropped 5 bases and J dropped 5; count of bases not matched to a gene: 1. The CDR3 totals 13 residues.

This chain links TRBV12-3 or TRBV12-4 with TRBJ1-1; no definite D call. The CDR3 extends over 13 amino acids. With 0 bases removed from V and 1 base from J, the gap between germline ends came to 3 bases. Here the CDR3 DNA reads TGTGCCAGCAGTTTAGCACAGAACACTGAAGCTTTCTTT. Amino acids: CASSLAQNTEAFF.

Here the CDR3 DNA reads TGTGCCAGCACCTCGGCGGGCGGGACGGAGACCCAGTACTTC. This sequence encodes CASTSAGGTETQYF. V usage is TRBV7-9 and J usage is TRBJ2-5; D might be TRBD2 (6 bases). From germline, CDR1 is SEHNR and CDR2 FQNEAQ (reference sequence). V was pared by 7 bases and J by 5 bases, with 17 bases between. This CDR3 contains 14 residues.

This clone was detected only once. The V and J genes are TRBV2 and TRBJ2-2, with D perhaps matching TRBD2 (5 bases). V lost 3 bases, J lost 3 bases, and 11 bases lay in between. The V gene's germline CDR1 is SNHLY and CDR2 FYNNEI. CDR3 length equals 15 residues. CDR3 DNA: TGTGCCAGCAGTGAGACGGACTCATACACCGGGGAGCTGTTTTTT. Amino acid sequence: CASSETDSYTGELFF. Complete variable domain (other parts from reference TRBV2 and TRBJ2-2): EPEVTQTPSHQVTQMGQEVILRCVPISNHLYFYWYRQILGQKVEFLVSFYNNEISEKSEIFDDQFSVERPDGSNFTLKIRSTKLEDSAMYFCASSETDSYTGELFFGEGSRLTVL.

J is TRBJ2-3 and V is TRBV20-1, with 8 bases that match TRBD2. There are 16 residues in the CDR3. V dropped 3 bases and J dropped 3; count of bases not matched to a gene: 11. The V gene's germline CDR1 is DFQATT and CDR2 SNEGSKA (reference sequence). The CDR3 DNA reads TGCAGTGCTAGTTCTGCGGGCGGGGGGACGACAGATACGCAGTATTTT. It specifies CSASSAGGGTTDTQYF.

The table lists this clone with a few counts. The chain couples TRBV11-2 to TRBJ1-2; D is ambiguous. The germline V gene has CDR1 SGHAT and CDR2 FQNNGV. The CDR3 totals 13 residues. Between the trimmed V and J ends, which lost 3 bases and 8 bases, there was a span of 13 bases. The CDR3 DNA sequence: TGTGCCAGCAGCTTGGTGGCGGAGCGCGGCTACACCTTC. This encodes CASSLVAERGYTF.